The clone carrying this TCR beta chain was recorded many times. Antigen specificity is unknown. This specimen belongs to a study of metastatic and nonmetastatic thyroid tumors. On the study more broadly: Where malignant and benign thyroid patients were concerned, repertoires were compared across blood and tumor or nodule tissue. General study results and limits: Malignant tumors reportedly showed significantly higher TCR beta diversity than benign nodules in both blood and tumor.

All patients were untreated before thyroid surgery. Germline trimming cut 3 bases from V and 2 bases from J; bases unmatched to any gene: 3. The CDR3 has 14 amino acids. Germline assignment: CDR1 DFQATT and CDR2 SNEGSKA (reference sequence). MiXCR re-clonotyped the PCR reads for TCRdb. The table shows about 40,000 clones, with around 28% occurring only once. Sample: blood. This chain connects TRBV20-1 to TRBJ2-2, with TRBD1 matching 7 bases. This clonotype was obtained from a male donor with papillary thyroid cancer or a benign thyroid nodule (not recorded which). Some clones in this sample may be carry-over from other donors' samples. For the CDR3, the DNA is TGCAGTGCTAGTCGACAGGGAAACACCGGGGAGCTGTTTTTT. This gives the protein CSASRQGNTGELFF.